A selection of T cell receptor beta chains follows, all from one sample in a study of shared clonotypes between healthy human individuals. Measured with immunoSEQ multiplex PCR; TCRdb has only the in-frame clones, and not every one. The sample includes nearly 600,000 clones, just under 97% seen only once; the top ten take 0.11%. Material for sequencing was naive CD8+ T cells sorted from blood. All receptors derive from a woman aged 25 to 39 in good health. Each CDR3 is given with its conserved first and last residue. The order of the fields is CDR3 protein, CDR3 DNA, J gene, clone size, D gene, CDR3 length, V gene. A D gene is named only where the DNA matches it firmly. For some rows the clone size is stated as once, few or many, or as a class when expanded; others skip it.

CASSASSGVSMNTEAFF TGTGCCAGCAGTGCCTCCTCGGGGGTCAGCATGAACACTGAAGCTTTCTTT TRBJ1-1 NA NA 17 TRBV6-1
CASSFQGGTYEQYF TGTGCCAGCAGCTTTCAGGGTGGGACGTACGAGCAGTACTTC TRBJ2-7 NA NA 14 TRBV5-4
CASSQRLPNTEAFF TGTGCCAGCAGTCAGAGATTACCGAACACTGAAGCTTTCTTT TRBJ1-1 NA NA 14 TRBV28
CASSLEGGESSYEQYF TGCGCCAGCAGCTTGGAGGGCGGGGAAAGCTCCTACGAGCAGTACTTC TRBJ2-7 NA NA 16 TRBV5-1
CASSFSGLLGETQYF TGTGCCAGCAGTTTCTCCGGGTTACTAGGGGAGACCCAGTACTTC TRBJ2-5 once NA 15 TRBV6-5
CASSLGTSGGEDTQYF TGTGCCAGCAGCCTCGGGACTAGCGGGGGGGAGGATACGCAGTATTTT TRBJ2-3 NA TRBD2 16 TRBV13
CASSLFSGSSYEQYF TGTGCCAGCAGCTTATTTAGCGGGAGCTCCTACGAGCAGTACTTC TRBJ2-7 NA TRBD2 15 TRBV7-2
CASSDNLSYNEQFF TGCGCCAGCAGTGATAATCTCTCCTACAATGAGCAGTTCTTC TRBJ2-1 NA NA 14 TRBV10-2
CASIGASVEQYF TGTGCCAGCATCGGAGCCTCGGTCGAGCAGTACTTC TRBJ2-7 NA NA 12 TRBV7-9
CASSEYSGGYNEQFF TGTGCCAGCAGTGAGTATAGCGGTGGCTACAATGAGCAGTTCTTC TRBJ2-1 NA NA 15 TRBV6-4
CASSATSGRTYNEQFF TGTGCCAGTAGTGCGACTAGCGGGAGAACCTACAATGAGCAGTTCTTC TRBJ2-1 NA TRBD2 16 TRBV19
CASRATNGAFF TGTGCCAGCAGAGCCACCAATGGGGCTTTCTTT TRBJ1-1 NA NA 11 TRBV25-1
CASSLRLAGDRTGELFF TGCGCCAGCAGCTTGCGGCTAGCGGGAGATAGGACAGGGGAGCTGTTTTTT TRBJ2-2 NA TRBD2 17 TRBV5-1
CASSVDREGTEAFF TGTGCCAGCAGTGTGGACAGGGAGGGCACTGAAGCTTTCTTT TRBJ1-1 NA TRBD1 14 TRBV27
CASSQGSMGIGYGYTF TGCGCCAGCAGCCAAGGATCCATGGGTATCGGCTATGGCTACACCTTC TRBJ1-2 NA NA 16 TRBV4-1
CASSQVPSGIPDTQYF TGTGCCAGCAGCCAAGTCCCTAGCGGGATCCCAGATACGCAGTATTTT TRBJ2-3 NA TRBD2 16 TRBV14
CASSFHWPQETQYF TGTGCCAGCAGTTTCCACTGGCCCCAAGAGACCCAGTACTTC TRBJ2-5 NA NA 14 TRBV27
CASSPLVDSSYEQYF TGTGCCAGCAGTCCCCTTGTGGACAGCTCCTACGAGCAGTACTTC TRBJ2-7 NA NA 15 TRBV28
CASSPEGWNLEQYF TGTGCCAGCTCACCGGAGGGTTGGAACCTCGAGCAGTACTTC TRBJ2-7 NA NA 14 TRBV18
CASSLADATYEQYF TGTGCCAGCAGTCTAGCGGACGCGACTTACGAGCAGTACTTC TRBJ2-7 NA TRBD2 14 TRBV5-4
CASHLGGRFSEQFF TGTGCCAGCCACCTCGGCGGGAGATTTAGTGAGCAGTTCTTC TRBJ2-1 NA TRBD2 14 TRBV27
CASSLPLAKNIQYF TGCGCCAGCAGTCTTCCGTTAGCCAAAAACATTCAGTACTTC TRBJ2-4 NA NA 14 TRBV23-1
CASSLGGVGTESEKLFF TGTGCCAGCAGCTTGGGGGGAGTTGGGACAGAGAGCGAAAAACTGTTTTTT TRBJ1-4 NA TRBD1 17 TRBV5-6
CASRAGGGGELFF TGTGCCAGCCGGGCAGGGGGCGGCGGGGAGCTGTTTTTT TRBJ2-2 NA TRBD1 13 TRBV28
CASSTRHPSQYF TGTGCCAGCAGCACTAGACACCCATCGCAGTATTTT TRBJ2-3 NA NA 12 TRBV13
CASSRGLADHEQFF TGTGCCAGCAGCCGCGGACTAGCGGACCATGAGCAGTTCTTC TRBJ2-1 NA TRBD2 14 TRBV11-3
CASSLVSGPGELFF TGTGCCAGCAGCTTAGTCAGCGGGCCCGGGGAGCTGTTTTTT TRBJ2-2 NA NA 14 TRBV7-9
CASSIGKGTGYGYTF TGCGCCAGCAGTATAGGCAAAGGGACAGGGTATGGCTACACCTTC TRBJ1-2 NA TRBD1 15 TRBV10-2
CASSHAGRADRSEQYF TGTGCCAGCTCCCACGCCGGGAGGGCCGATCGATCCGAGCAGTACTTC TRBJ2-7 NA TRBD2 16 TRBV2
CSVVGSRRETQYF TGCAGCGTTGTAGGGAGCCGTCGGGAGACCCAGTACTTC TRBJ2-5 NA NA 13 TRBV29-1
CASSSGGPLSNQPQHF TGTGCCAGCAGTTCGGGGGGGCCTCTGAGCAATCAGCCCCAGCATTTT TRBJ1-5 NA NA 16 TRBV2
CASATGASGRAYEQYF TGTGCCAGCGCTACCGGGGCTAGCGGGAGGGCTTACGAGCAGTACTTC TRBJ2-7 NA TRBD2 16 TRBV2
CASSQTIAETYEQYF TGCGCCAGCAGCCAAACTATAGCGGAGACCTACGAGCAGTACTTC TRBJ2-7 NA NA 15 TRBV4-1
CASSPSQAGVNTEAFF TGCGCCAGCAGCCCCTCTCAAGCCGGGGTGAACACTGAAGCTTTCTTT TRBJ1-1 NA NA 16 TRBV4-1
CASGKGRSYEQYF TGTGCCAGCGGAAAGGGACGATCCTACGAGCAGTACTTC TRBJ2-7 NA NA 13 TRBV27
CASSPPGLEGGGQPQHF TGTGCCAGCTCACCACCGGGACTGGAGGGTGGCGGACAGCCCCAGCATTTT TRBJ1-5 NA NA 17 TRBV18
CASSLERNPPGELFF TGTGCCAGCAGCTTAGAGCGGAACCCCCCCGGGGAGCTGTTTTTT TRBJ2-2 NA NA 15 TRBV7-8
CASSQESGLLYKNIQYF TGCGCCAGCAGCCAAGAATCAGGCTTGCTGTACAAAAACATTCAGTACTTC TRBJ2-4 NA NA 17 TRBV4-1
CASSISGGADEQYF TGTGCCAGTAGTATTAGTGGAGGGGCAGACGAGCAGTACTTC TRBJ2-7 NA NA 14 TRBV19
CASSLEQVLLSPEAFF TGTGCCAGCAGCTTAGAACAGGTCTTACTTTCCCCTGAAGCTTTCTTT TRBJ1-1 NA NA 16 TRBV11-2
CASNHPGLAAYEQYF TGTGCCAGCAACCACCCGGGACTAGCGGCGTACGAGCAGTACTTC TRBJ2-7 NA TRBD2 15 TRBV7-8
CASSSLETSDEQYF TGTGCCAGCAGTTCCCTAGAGACCTCCGACGAGCAGTACTTC TRBJ2-7 NA NA 14 TRBV27
CASSLLAGDSEQYF TGTGCCAGCAGCTTACTAGCGGGAGATAGCGAGCAGTACTTC TRBJ2-7 NA TRBD2 14 TRBV7-9
CASSLAQGTIYEQYF TGTGCCAGCAGCTTAGCCCAGGGAACTATCTACGAGCAGTACTTC TRBJ2-7 NA NA 15 TRBV7-9